This T cell receptor beta chain emerged from a study of T cell repertoires in cytomegalovirus infection. Ten or more counts support this clonotype. The antigen is not known. The trim removed 6 bases at V and 2 bases at J, leaving 9 bases unmatched. Germline assignment: CDR1 SEHNR and CDR2 FQNEAQ (reference sequence). CDR3 length: 15 amino acids. TCRdb re-called the reads through MiXCR, storing one row per CDR3 protein. The sample lists more than 250,000 distinct CDR3 sequences, 25% occurring once. This chain uses TRBV7-9 with TRBJ1-1, with TRBD1 matching 7 bases. The TCR sequence derives from a human donor in good health (CMV status not recorded). Some clones in this sample may be carry-over from other donors' samples. The starting material was cultured PBMCs, obtained from culture after CMV antigen stimulation. CDR3 in DNA: TGTGCCAGCAGACAGGGGTCCGCTGGAAACACTGAAGCTTTCTTT. Translated, it gives CASRQGSAGNTEAFF.